The sequence of this TCR beta chain was determined in a study of early stage breast cancer tumors. The CDR3 has 15 residues. V lost 1 base, J lost 6 bases, and 6 bases stayed unmatched. Germline lookup yields CDR1 LNHDA and CDR2 SQIVND (reference sequence). Assay used: immunoSEQ multiplex PCR; TCRdb lists only in-frame clones, some missing. In the table there are about 19,000 clones, around 80% of which are singletons. The V call is TRBV19, the J call TRBJ1-2, with 9 bases lining up with TRBD1. The specimen was blood. The receptor's source is an older person with breast cancer. The chain's CDR3 is CASSIAGQGKNGYTF. DNA of the CDR3: TGTGCCAGTAGTATAGCTGGACAGGGGAAGAATGGCTACACCTTC.